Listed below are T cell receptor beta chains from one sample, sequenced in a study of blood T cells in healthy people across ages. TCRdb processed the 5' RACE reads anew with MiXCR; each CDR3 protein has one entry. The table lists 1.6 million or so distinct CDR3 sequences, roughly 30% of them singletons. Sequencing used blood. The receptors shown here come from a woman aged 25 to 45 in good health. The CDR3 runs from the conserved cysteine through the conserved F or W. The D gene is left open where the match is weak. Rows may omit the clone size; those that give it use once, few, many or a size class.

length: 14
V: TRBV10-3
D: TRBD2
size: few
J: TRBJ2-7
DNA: TGTGCCATCAGTGATGGGACTAGCGGGCGCGAGCAGTACTTC
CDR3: CAISDGTSGREQYF

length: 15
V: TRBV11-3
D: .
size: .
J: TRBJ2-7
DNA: TGTGCCAGCAGCTTAGGCTTCCGGGGGCCCTCCGAGCAGTACTTC
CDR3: CASSLGFRGPSEQYF

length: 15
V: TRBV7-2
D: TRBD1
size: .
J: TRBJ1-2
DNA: TGTGCCAGCAGCTTAGTTCCGGGACAGGGGCAAGACTACACCTTC
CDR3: CASSLVPGQGQDYTF

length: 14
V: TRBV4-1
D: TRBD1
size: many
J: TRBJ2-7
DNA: TGCGCCAGCAGCCCCGGGACAGGGTCCCACGAGCAGTACTTC
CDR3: CASSPGTGSHEQYF

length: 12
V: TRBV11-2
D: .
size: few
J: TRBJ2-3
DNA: TGTGCCAGCAGCTCTCCTCTCCTGGCGCAGTATTTT
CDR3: CASSSPLLAQYF

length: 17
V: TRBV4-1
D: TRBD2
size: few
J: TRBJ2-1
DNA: TGCGCCAGCGGCCAAGATATAGCGGGGGGGCAATATGGTGAGCAGTTCTTC
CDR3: CASGQDIAGGQYGEQFF

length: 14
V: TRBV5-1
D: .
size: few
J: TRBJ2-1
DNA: TGCGCCAGCAGAGGGGGGACGGCCAACAATGAGCAGTTCTTC
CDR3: CASRGGTANNEQFF

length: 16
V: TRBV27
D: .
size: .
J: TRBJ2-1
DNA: TGTGCCAGCAGTTTATTAAGCAGCGGCTCCTACAATGAGCAGTTCTTC
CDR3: CASSLLSSGSYNEQFF

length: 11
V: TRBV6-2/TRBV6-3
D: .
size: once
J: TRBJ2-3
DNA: TGTGCCAGCAGTGCCGAGGGGATCCAGTATTTT
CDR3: CASSAEGIQYF

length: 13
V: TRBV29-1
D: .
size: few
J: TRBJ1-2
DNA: TGCAGCGTTGCAGCGAGGGGTAACTATGGCTACACCTTC
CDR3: CSVAARGNYGYTF